The source of this TCR beta chain is a study of blood T cell repertoires in COVID-19. Cohorts were assigned according to the clinical history that participants reported. The method was immunoSEQ multiplex PCR; TCRdb's version includes in-frame clones alone and lacks a portion of them. Of about 180,000 clones listed, approximately 80% are singletons. CDR3 length: 12 residues. Looked up from germline, CDR1 is MNHEY and CDR2 is SVGEGT. V gave up 2 bases and J gave up 5 bases, with 4 bases separating them. Sample: PBMCs or T cells enriched from blood (not recorded which). The sequence derives from a woman aged 45-60 years who had recovered from COVID-19. This chain connects TRBV6-2 or TRBV6-3 to TRBJ1-5, with D hard to call. CDR3 sequence (DNA): TGTGCCAGCAGTTACAGAGATCAGCCCCAGCATTTT. Encoded protein: CASSYRDQPQHF.